Presented here are 6 T cell receptor beta chains from one specimen sequenced in a study of shared clonotypes between healthy human individuals. This table comes from immunoSEQ multiplex PCR, and its TCRdb copy is limited to in-frame clones, with some not included. The profile shows some 2.1 million clones, around 95% of them singletons. The naive CD8 population came from CD45RO-negative cells selected for CCR7, without terminally differentiated effector memory CD45RA+ cells. Sequenced input: naive CD8+ T cells from PBMCs. These receptors came from a man aged 18 to 29 in good health. Some clones in this sample may be carry-over from other donors' samples.

As concerns this clone: Other DNA sequences in this sample translate to the same CDR3. The J gene is TRBJ1-3, the V gene TRBV9; 8 bases fit TRBD1. Looked up from germline, CDR1 is SGDLS and CDR2 is YYNGEE. V was pared by 2 bases and J by 1 base, with 2 bases of the junction left unmatched. This CDR3 is built from 15 residues. For the CDR3, the DNA is TGTGCCAGCAGCGTCAGGGGGCTTTCTGGAAACACCATATATTTT. Protein sequence: CASSVRGLSGNTIYF.

The gene calls are TRBV14 and TRBJ1-1; 7 bases are a match to TRBD1. V dropped 2 bases and J dropped 11; count of bases not matched to a gene: 8. Germline lookup yields CDR1 SGHDN and CDR2 FVKESK. This CDR3 is built from 13 residues. Written as DNA, the CDR3 is TGTGCCAGCAGCCAATGGGACAGTTCTATTGCTTTCTTT. This gives the protein CASSQWDSSIAFF.

The chain employs TRBV7-9 and TRBJ2-7; tentative D call: TRBD1 (6 bases). The length of the CDR3 is 15 residues. Per the germline V gene, CDR1 is SEHNR and CDR2 is FQNEAQ (reference sequence). Deletions cut 5 bases from V and 4 bases from J, with 18 bases between. The CDR3, as DNA: TGTGCCAGCAGCACCTCCCCGGGACATTCTTACGAGCAGTACTTC. Protein product: CASSTSPGHSYEQYF.

The chain links TRBV7-9 to TRBJ2-2; 7 bases are shared with TRBD1. Losses at the gene ends were 2 bases for V and 5 bases for J; bases not matched to a gene: 8. CDR3 length equals 16 residues. Germline loops: CDR1 SEHNR, CDR2 FQNEAQ (reference sequence). The CDR3 bases are TGTGCCAGCAGCTTATCCCAGGGGGTTTGGACCGGGGAGCTGTTTTTT. Its translation: CASSLSQGVWTGELFF.

This chain connects TRBV27 to TRBJ2-7; TRBD1 agrees at 7 bases. Germline V CDR1 and CDR2: MNHEY, SMNVEV (reference sequence). This CDR3 spans 15 amino acids. V trimming: 3 bases; J trimming: 2 bases; junction bases outside the gene matches: 7. The CDR3 sequence is CASSFFQGQPYEQYF. The CDR3 nucleotides read TGTGCCAGCAGTTTCTTCCAGGGACAGCCCTACGAGCAGTACTTC.

V gene TRBV27 combines with J gene TRBJ1-4; no firm D call. Between the trimmed V and J ends, which lost 5 bases and 8 bases, there was a span of 12 bases. From germline, CDR1 is MNHEY and CDR2 SMNVEV (reference sequence). CDR3 length: 13 amino acids. CDR3 nucleotides: TGTGCCAGCAGTCGGGGATACGGGGAAAAACTGTTTTTT. Protein: CASSRGYGEKLFF.